One sample yielded the 11 T cell receptor beta chains listed below, sequenced in a study of cytomegalovirus exposure and HLA in healthy donors (dated by TCRdb to about 2017). The library was made by the immunoSEQ multiplex PCR assay. A mixture of 60 forward primers for TCR Vbeta segments and 13 reverse primers for TCR Jbeta segments was used in the multiplex PCR. Imported from immuneACCESS, the table was reduced by TCRdb to in-frame sequences with V and J called. These copies leave out some clones; in studies compared against another copy, an unresolved V gene accounts for under half, and the cause of the remainder is not known. This sample lists 60,000 to 70,000 clones; around 80% were detected once. 6.3% of the sample is in the top ten clones. The sample was PBMCs. The receptors derive from a man aged 45-65 years in good health and CMV-seronegative.

The chain recombines TRBV28 with TRBJ2-5; D call uncertain. Germline V gene lookup returns CDR1 MDHEN and CDR2 SYDVKM. Trimming removed 4 bases from V and 5 bases from J, with 5 bases in between. The CDR3 is made up of 11 amino acids. The DNA of the CDR3 is TGTGCCAGCAGTTCTCGGGAGACCCAGTACTTC. Its translation: CASSSRETQYF.

The V call is TRBV28, the J call TRBJ2-3; 7 positions match TRBD1. The CDR3 runs 15 residues. CDR1 MDHEN and CDR2 SYDVKM come from the germline V gene. Trimming cost V 3 bases and J 2 bases; bases outside gene matches: 5. The CDR3 DNA sequence: TGTGCCAGCAGTTTTGGGACAGAAATCACAGATACGCAGTATTTT. It encodes CASSFGTEITDTQYF.

The chain links TRBV11-2 to TRBJ2-3; 10 bases line up with TRBD2. The CDR3 loop spans 15 amino acids. Trimming took 6 bases from V and 6 from J; bases not matched to a gene: 9. From germline, CDR1 is SGHAT and CDR2 FQNNGV. In DNA form, the CDR3 reads TGTGCCAGCAGGGCTCTAGCGGGAGTAAGGGATACGCAGTATTTT. It translates to CASRALAGVRDTQYF.

This clone appeared a single time. The V call is TRBV28, the J call TRBJ2-3; the match to TRBD2 covers 8 bases. This CDR3 has 16 amino acids. Germline V gives CDR1 MDHEN, CDR2 SYDVKM. Trimming at V came to 4 bases and at J to 3 bases, leaving 9 bases not matched to a gene. In DNA form, the CDR3 reads TGTGCCAGCAGTTCGATCGGGAGGGATATTACAGATACGCAGTATTTT. Amino acid sequence: CASSSIGRDITDTQYF. Together with reference TRBV28 and TRBJ2-3, the CDR3 gives the full variable domain: DVKVTQSSRYLVKRTGEKVFLECVQDMDHENMFWYRQDPGLGLRLIYFSYDVKMKEKGDIPEGYSVSREKKERFSLILESASTNQTSMYLCASSSIGRDITDTQYFGPGTRLTVL.

The chain combines TRBV5-6 with TRBJ2-7; D possibly corresponds to TRBD2 (7 bases). This CDR3 region has 16 residues. Germline V CDR1 and CDR2: SGHDT, YYEEEE. Trimming pared 1 base from V and 2 bases from J, leaving 16 bases between. The CDR3 DNA reads as TGTGCCAGCAGCTTGTGGGGACAAGGGAGGGCCTACGAGCAGTACTTC. Translation gives CASSLWGQGRAYEQYF. The entire variable domain, with the rest obtained from reference TRBV5-6 and TRBJ2-7, is as follows: DAGVTQSPTHLIKTRGQQVTLRCSPKSGHDTVSWYQQALGQGPQFIFQYYEEEERQRGNFPDRFSGHQFPNYSSELNVNALLLGDSALYLCASSLWGQGRAYEQYFGPGTRLTVT.

Only a few counts were recorded for this clone. The V gene is TRBV5-1, the J gene TRBJ2-3, with a tentative D call TRBD1 (6 bases). Trimming removed 10 bases from V and 2 bases from J, with 17 bases in between. The germline V gene encodes CDR1 SGHRS and CDR2 YFSETQ. The CDR3 covers 14 residues. The CDR3 sequence: CASLRTDHTDTQYF. In DNA, the CDR3 is TGCGCCTCACTCCGGACAGACCACACAGATACGCAGTATTTT.

This clone was counted once. This chain uses TRBV11-3 with TRBJ1-1; tentatively, D is TRBD1 (5 bases). Between the trimmed V and J ends, which lost 5 bases and 9 bases, there was a span of 19 bases. Germline CDR1 is SGHNT and CDR2 is YENEEA. The CDR3 is made up of 14 amino acids. The CDR3: CASSAGPEDPKAFF. CDR3 bases: TGTGCCAGCAGCGCGGGACCGGAGGACCCTAAAGCTTTCTTT. Full variable domain (missing parts from reference TRBV11-3 and TRBJ1-1): EAGVVQSPRYKIIEKKQPVAFWCNPISGHNTLYWYLQNLGQGPELLIRYENEEAVDDSQLPKDRFSAERLKGVDSTLKIQPAELGDSAVYLCASSAGPEDPKAFFGQGTRLTVV.

A note on this clone: The junction does not match germline at one end; this may be a read error. Other DNA sequences in this sample translate to the same CDR3. The chain links TRBV6-5 to TRBJ2-5; D is tentatively TRBD1 or TRBD2 (7 bases each). This CDR3 is built from 15 residues. CDR1 and CDR2 from the germline V gene are MNHEY and SVGAGI. This CDR3 reads CASSYSGGREETQYF. CDR3 sequence (DNA): TGTGCCAGCAGCTACTCAGGGGGGAGGGAAGAGACCCAGTACTTC.

The chain's CDR3 is CASSWRTGVTGNTIYF. For the CDR3, the DNA is TGTGCCAGCAGCTGGAGGACAGGGGTAACAGGAAACACCATATATTTT. This rearrangement joins TRBV7-2 to TRBJ1-3; TRBD1 matches 9 bases. With 4 bases clipped from V and 4 bases from J, the junction kept 8 bases outside the gene matches. Germline V gives CDR1 SGHTA, CDR2 FQGNSA. CDR3 length: 16 residues.

The chain couples TRBV29-1 to TRBJ1-4, with 9 bases matching TRBD1. Trimming took 5 bases from V and 5 from J; bases not matched to a gene: 6. Per the germline V gene, CDR1 is SQVTM and CDR2 is ANQGSEA. The CDR3 sequence is 14 residues long. CDR3 nucleotide sequence: TGCAGCGTTATTCCGGGACAGGGAAATGAAAAACTGTTTTTT. Translation gives CSVIPGQGNEKLFF.

The chain employs TRBV5-1 and TRBJ2-7, with a tentative D call TRBD2 (6 bases). Trimming pared 4 bases from V and 1 base from J, leaving 12 bases between. Germline V CDR1 and CDR2: SGHRS, YFSETQ. The CDR3 is 14 amino acids. The CDR3 is CASSPLGGSYEQYF. CDR3 DNA sequence: TGCGCCAGCAGCCCCCTTGGGGGGTCCTACGAGCAGTACTTC.